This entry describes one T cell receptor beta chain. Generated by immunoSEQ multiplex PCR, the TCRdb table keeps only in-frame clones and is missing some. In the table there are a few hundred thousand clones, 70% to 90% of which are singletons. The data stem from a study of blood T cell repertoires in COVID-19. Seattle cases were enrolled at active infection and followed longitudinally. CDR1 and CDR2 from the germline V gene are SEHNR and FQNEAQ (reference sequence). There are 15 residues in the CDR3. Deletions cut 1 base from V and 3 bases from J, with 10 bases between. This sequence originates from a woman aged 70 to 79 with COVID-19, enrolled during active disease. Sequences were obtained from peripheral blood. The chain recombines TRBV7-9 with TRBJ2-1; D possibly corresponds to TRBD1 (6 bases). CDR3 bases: TGTGCCAGCAGCTTAGACATCAGGGGCTACAATGAGCAGTTCTTC. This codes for CASSLDIRGYNEQFF.